Each of the 8 T cell receptor beta chains below was sequenced from the same sample in a study of regulatory T cells in long-lasting Graves disease. Building the TCR beta libraries relied on iRepertoire HTBI primers, and CDR3 regions underwent Arm-PCR. TCRdb re-derived calls from the multiplex PCR reads in MiXCR, one entry per CDR3 protein. The profile shows 420,000 or so distinct CDR3 sequences, about a sixth of them singletons. Time point denoted: newly diagnosed GD, antithyroid drugs for less than 3 months. Preparation of the TCR library used RNA extracted from PBMCs. These sequences were also reported in another study, on T cells in Graves' hyperthyroidism and ophthalmopathy.

Sequencing was performed on peripheral blood mononuclear cells (PBMCs), taken at new diagnosis, from a patient treated with antithyroid drugs. The source of these receptors is a woman younger than 35 with Graves disease.

This clonotype has ten or more counts. CDR3: CASSSPELRFTYEQYF. The CDR3 DNA sequence: TGTGCCAGCAGCTCCCCGGAGTTGCGGTTCACCTACGAGCAGTACTTC. The genes are TRBV11-2 and TRBJ2-7, with D hard to call. This CDR3 is built from 16 residues. The germline CDR1 and CDR2 sequences are SGHAT and FQNNGV. Trimming took 4 bases from V and 2 from J, leaving 18 bases between them. Full variable domain (remainder filled in from reference TRBV11-2 and TRBJ2-7): EAGVAQSPRYKIIEKRQSVAFWCNPISGHATLYWYQQILGQGPKLLIQFQNNGVVDDSQLPKDRFSAERLKGVDSTLKIQPAKLEDSAVYLCASSSPELRFTYEQYFGPGTRLTVT.

This clonotype was seen repeatedly, ten times or more. The rearrangement uses TRBV5-1 and TRBJ1-1; D possibly corresponds to TRBD1 (5 bases). The CDR3 covers 14 residues. The germline gives CDR1 SGHRS, CDR2 YFSETQ. Trimming pared 4 bases from V and 1 base from J, leaving 11 bases between. The CDR3 DNA is TGCGCCAGCAGCGTGGACAAAACGAACACTGAAGCTTTCTTT. Translating it yields CASSVDKTNTEAFF. Using reference TRBV5-1 and TRBJ1-1 for the parts outside the CDR3, the full variable domain is KAGVTQTPRYLIKTRGQQVTLSCSPISGHRSVSWYQQTPGQGLQFLFEYFSETQRNKGNFPGRFSGRQFSNSRSEMNVSTLELGDSALYLCASSVDKTNTEAFFGQGTRLTVV.

This clonotype was seen repeatedly, ten times or more. The chain has TRBV30 and TRBJ2-1; possible D gene TRBD2, 6 bases. Germline V gene sequence: CDR1 GTSNPN, CDR2 SVGIG (reference sequence). There are 16 residues in the CDR3. V lost 3 bases and J lost 10, with 25 bases in between. CDR3: CAWSPPGLLRFGEQFF. The CDR3 bases are TGTGCCTGGAGCCCCCCGGGACTCCTACGTTTCGGGGAGCAGTTCTTC.

This clonotype was picked up a small number of times. This chain links TRBV11-2 with TRBJ2-2; D remains ambiguous. The length of the CDR3 is 12 residues. CDR1 and CDR2 from the germline V gene are SGHAT and FQNNGV. V gave up 2 bases and J gave up 7 bases, with 5 bases separating them. The chain's CDR3 is CASSLRVGELFF. The CDR3 nucleotides read TGTGCCAGCAGCTTACGGGTCGGGGAGCTGTTTTTT.

This clonotype was seen repeatedly, ten times or more. The genes are TRBV7-3 and TRBJ2-7, with D hard to call. The CDR3 is made up of 15 amino acids. CDR1 is SGHTA, CDR2 FQGTGA, per germline. V was cut by 1 base and J by 2 bases, with 12 bases left in between. The CDR3 is CASSLSLGPTYEQYF. The DNA for the CDR3 is TGTGCCAGCAGCTTAAGCCTAGGTCCCACCTACGAGCAGTACTTC.

This clonotype appeared many times. The rearrangement joins TRBV11-3 to TRBJ2-1; 7 bases line up with TRBD2. Germline CDR1 reads SGHNT; CDR2 reads YENEEA. CDR3 length equals 17 residues. J lost 5 bases, V lost 0 bases, and 10 bases had no gene match. CDR3: CASSLDRGRAYHNEQFF. The CDR3 region has the DNA TGTGCCAGCAGCTTAGATCGAGGGAGGGCTTATCACAATGAGCAGTTCTTC.

A few counts support this clonotype. The chain combines TRBV11-3 with TRBJ2-2, with 9 bases lining up with TRBD2. The CDR3 has 16 amino acids. Germline values: CDR1 SGHNT, CDR2 YENEEA. After removal of 6 bases from V and 7 bases from J, the junction contained 12 bases not matched to a gene. CDR3 sequence (DNA): TGTGCCAGCAGAGAAAGAATAGCGGGAGCTAACGGGGAGCTGTTTTTT. Translating gives CASRERIAGANGELFF.

The V gene is TRBV7-9, the J gene TRBJ2-1, with D perhaps matching TRBD2 (6 bases). The V gene lost 2 bases and the J gene lost 9 bases, with 17 bases spanning the gap. Germline CDR1 is SEHNR and CDR2 is FQNEAQ (reference sequence). The CDR3 spans 15 residues. The CDR3 DNA is TGTGCCAGCAGCTTACAAGGGACTTCGTCTGTTGAGCAGTTCTTC. Its protein product is CASSLQGTSSVEQFF.